Shown below are 16 T cell receptor beta chains from a single sample sequenced in a study of T cell responses to AZD1222 COVID-19 vaccine. The table came from immunoSEQ multiplex PCR; TCRdb's copy has only in-frame clones and leaves some out. The table records 150,000 to 200,000 clones, just over 90% of them present only once. Sequenced material: peripheral blood, taken on day 0 of AZD1222 vaccination. The receptor source for this set is an adult in good health.

This chain links TRBV15 with TRBJ2-7, with D maybe TRBD1 (6 bases). With 6 bases removed from V and 4 bases from J, the gap between germline ends came to 19 bases. Germline loops: CDR1 LNHNV, CDR2 YYDKDF (reference sequence). CDR3 length: 15 residues. DNA for the CDR3: TGTGCCACCAGTCAGGACAGTGCTCGACCATACGAGCAGTACTTC. Encoded protein: CATSQDSARPYEQYF.

The rearrangement joins TRBV4-2 to TRBJ2-5; D uncertain. This CDR3 contains 15 residues. In germline, CDR1 is LGHNA, CDR2 YNFKEQ. Trimming removed 0 bases from V and 1 base from J, with 9 bases in between. The CDR3 DNA sequence: TGTGCCAGCAGCCAAGATAGTGGCGGCCAAGAGACCCAGTACTTC. Amino acid sequence: CASSQDSGGQETQYF.

This clone was seen once. This chain uses TRBV7-8 with TRBJ1-5, with D perhaps TRBD1 (5 bases). V lost 6 bases to trimming and J lost 4 bases, with 16 bases between them. CDR3 length equals 15 residues. Germline-derived CDR1 and CDR2 are SGHVS and FQNEAQ. Here the CDR3 reads CASSSERGGNQPQHF. The CDR3 DNA is TGTGCCAGCAGTTCGGAGCGGGGGGGAAATCAGCCCCAGCATTTT.

The gene calls are TRBV6-2 or TRBV6-3 and TRBJ2-5; D gene unclear. V lost 4 bases to trimming and J lost 5 bases, with 8 bases between them. The CDR3 length is 12 residues. Germline V gives CDR1 MNHEY, CDR2 SVGEGT. CDR3 loop: CASSSTLETQYF. The CDR3 bases are TGTGCCAGCAGTTCAACACTCGAGACCCAGTACTTC.

This sequence joins TRBV21-1 and TRBJ2-2; TRBD2, the table's D call, was not compared with the DNA. TRBV21-1 is recorded as a pseudogene. The CDR3 length is 15 residues. The CDR3 spells CASSRNSGYTGELFF. CDR3 nucleotides: TGTGCCAGCAGCAGAAACAGCGGGTACACCGGGGAGCTGTTTTTT.

V and J are TRBV6-5 and TRBJ1-2; D might be TRBD1 (5 bases). Germline CDR1 is MNHEY and CDR2 is SVGAGI. Trimming removed 6 bases from V and 7 bases from J, with 15 bases in between. This CDR3 contains 13 residues. The CDR3 region is CASRQRGAGGYTF. For the CDR3, the DNA is TGTGCCAGCAGACAGCGGGGCGCGGGTGGCTACACCTTC.

The chain couples TRBV7-9 to TRBJ1-1; unclear D gene. V was cut by 1 base and J by 5 bases, with 8 bases left in between. Germline loops: CDR1 SEHNR, CDR2 FQNEAQ (reference sequence). There are 13 residues in the CDR3. CDR3 coding DNA: TGTGCCAGCAGCTTAGAGATGGCAACTGAAGCTTTCTTT. This gives the protein CASSLEMATEAFF.

The chain uses TRBV4-2 and TRBJ1-4; 7 bases align to TRBD1. The J segment lost 9 bases and the V segment lost 0 bases, leaving 13 bases of the junction unmatched. CDR3 size: 17 residues. Germline CDR1 and CDR2: LGHNA and YNFKEQ. The CDR3: CASSQEPTGVEFKKLFF. DNA for the CDR3: TGTGCCAGCAGCCAAGAACCCACAGGGGTTGAGTTCAAAAAACTGTTTTTT.

This chain joins TRBV18 and TRBJ1-5; tentative D call: TRBD1 (5 bases). The V gene lost 2 bases and the J gene lost 4 bases, with 12 bases spanning the gap. CDR1 and CDR2 (germline): KGHSH, LQKENI. The CDR3 runs to 15 residues. CDR3 residues: CASSPGTALNQPQHF. The CDR3 nucleotides are TGTGCCAGCTCACCAGGGACGGCACTAAATCAGCCCCAGCATTTT.

This sequence joins TRBV5-3 and TRBJ1-4, with 9 bases fitting TRBD1. TRBV5-3 is assigned to the ORF class and has an uncertain function. V dropped 4 bases and J dropped 7; count of bases not matched to a gene: 8. The CDR3 is 15 residues long. In nucleotides, the CDR3 is TGTGCCAGAAGCCCCACAGGGGGCGTGCGTGAAAAACTGTTTTTT. Its protein product is CARSPTGGVREKLFF.

This chain connects TRBV5-4 to TRBJ2-3, with 12 bases that match TRBD2. The V gene's germline CDR1 is SGHNT and CDR2 YYREEE (reference sequence). Trimming cost V 2 bases and J 0 bases; bases outside gene matches: 4. This CDR3 region has 17 residues. CDR3 nucleotides: TGTGCCAGCAGCTTAAGACTAGCGGGGGCGAGCACAGATACGCAGTATTTT. This translates into CASSLRLAGASTDTQYF.

The rearrangement joins TRBV6-5 to TRBJ1-2; D perhaps matches TRBD1 (5 bases). There are 16 residues in the CDR3. The germline V gene encodes CDR1 MNHEY and CDR2 SVGAGI. V shed 4 bases and J shed 3 bases, with 18 bases lying between them. CDR3 in amino acids: CASSFYPGQQDYGYTF. Here the CDR3 DNA reads TGTGCCAGCAGTTTCTATCCCGGACAACAAGACTATGGCTACACCTTC.

This chain links TRBV6-5 with TRBJ1-2; 8 bases agree with TRBD1. Germline CDR1 is MNHEY and CDR2 is SVGAGI. This CDR3 comprises 13 residues. The junction had 6 bases not matched to a gene; V was cut back by 11 bases and J by 1 base. In nucleotides, the CDR3 is TGTGCCGGCAAGGGACAGGTTAACTATGGCTACACCTTC. The encoded protein is CAGKGQVNYGYTF.

The chain recombines TRBV7-9 with TRBJ1-5; no clear D gene. This CDR3 contains 14 residues. Trimming cost V 0 bases and J 6 bases, with 9 bases left between them. In germline, CDR1 is SEHNR, CDR2 FQNEAQ (reference sequence). The CDR3 is CASSLAGGFQPQHF. The CDR3 DNA sequence: TGTGCCAGCAGCTTAGCAGGAGGGTTTCAGCCCCAGCATTTT.

The V gene is TRBV6-5, the J gene TRBJ1-3, with 9 bases aligning to TRBD1. Germline V gives CDR1 MNHEY, CDR2 SVGAGI. The V gene end was trimmed by 2 bases and the J gene end by 4 bases; junction bases not matched to a gene: 6. The CDR3 sequence is 16 residues long. The CDR3 sequence: CASSYTHGTGGNTIYF. The CDR3 coding sequence is TGTGCCAGCAGTTACACCCACGGGACAGGGGGAAACACCATATATTTT.

The chain joins TRBV7-9 to TRBJ2-5; the D gene is possibly TRBD1 (5 bases). V lost 8 bases, J lost 3 bases, and 19 bases lay in between. The CDR3 contains 15 residues. Germline assignment: CDR1 SEHNR and CDR2 FQNEAQ (reference sequence). CDR3 bases: TGTGCCAGCTTTGGGGCCGGGTATGGCGAAGAGACCCAGTACTTC. It encodes CASFGAGYGEETQYF.